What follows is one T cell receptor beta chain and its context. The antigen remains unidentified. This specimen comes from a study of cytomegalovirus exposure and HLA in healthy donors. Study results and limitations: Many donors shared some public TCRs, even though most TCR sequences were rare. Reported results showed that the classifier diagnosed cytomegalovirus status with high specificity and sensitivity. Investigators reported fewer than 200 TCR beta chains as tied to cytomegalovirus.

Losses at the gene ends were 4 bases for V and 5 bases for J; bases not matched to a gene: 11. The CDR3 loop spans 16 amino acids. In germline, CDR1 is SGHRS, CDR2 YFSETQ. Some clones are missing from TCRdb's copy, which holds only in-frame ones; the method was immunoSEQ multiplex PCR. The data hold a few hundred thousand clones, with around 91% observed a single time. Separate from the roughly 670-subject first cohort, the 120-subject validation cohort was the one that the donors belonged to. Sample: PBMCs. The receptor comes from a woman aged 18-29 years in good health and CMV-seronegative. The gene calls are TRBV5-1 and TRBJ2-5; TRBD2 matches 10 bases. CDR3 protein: CASSAASGGAGETQYF. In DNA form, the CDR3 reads TGCGCCAGCAGCGCGGCTAGCGGGGGCGCGGGGGAGACCCAGTACTTC.